One sample yielded the 25 T cell receptor beta chains listed below, sequenced in a study of shared clonotypes between healthy human individuals. Data came from immunoSEQ multiplex PCR; TCRdb stores just in-frame clones and leaves some out. The sample records hundreds of thousands of clones, about 96% being singletons. The specimen was naive CD4+ T cells sorted from blood. Subset of the sample: CD45RA+ positively selected. The receptors shown here come from a woman under 40 in good health.

The chain links TRBV19 to TRBJ2-7, with TRBD1 identical over 7 bases. In germline, CDR1 is LNHDA, CDR2 SQIVND (reference sequence). This CDR3 has 14 residues. V was pared by 5 bases and J by 0 bases, with 4 bases of the junction left unmatched. The CDR3: CASSGTASSYEQYF. DNA for the CDR3: TGTGCCAGTAGTGGGACAGCGAGCTCCTACGAGCAGTACTTC.

The gene calls are TRBV11-2 and TRBJ2-7, with D perhaps being TRBD1 or TRBD2 (6 bases each). The CDR3 has 17 residues. The V gene's germline CDR1 is SGHAT and CDR2 FQNNGV. Trimming took 5 bases from V and 0 from J, leaving 20 bases between them. CDR3 nucleotides: TGTGCCAGCAGCCTCCGGACTATACAGGGTAGCTCCTACGAGCAGTACTTC. Amino acids: CASSLRTIQGSSYEQYF.

The rearrangement uses TRBV7-7 and TRBJ2-2, with 10 positions matching TRBD2. Trimming removed 5 bases from V and 0 bases from J; junction bases left unmatched: 3. CDR1 SSHAT and CDR2 FNYEAQ come from the germline V gene (reference sequence). The length of the CDR3 is 16 residues. This chain's CDR3 is CASSATSGTNTGELFF. The CDR3 coding sequence is TGTGCCAGCAGCGCAACTAGCGGGACGAACACCGGGGAGCTGTTTTTT.

The DNA of the CDR3 is TGCGCCAGCAGTCTTAGCGGGAGAATGAGAACAGATACGCAGTATTTT. It yields the protein CASSLSGRMRTDTQYF. V is TRBV10-1 and J is TRBJ2-3; 9 nucleotides agree with TRBD2. Losses at the gene ends were 5 bases for V and 3 bases for J; bases not matched to a gene: 9. The CDR3 runs 16 residues. Germline V gives CDR1 WNHNN, CDR2 SYGVQD (reference sequence).

V gene TRBV28 combines with J gene TRBJ1-2, with a weak D call TRBD1 (5 bases). V gave up 4 bases and J gave up 3 bases, with 12 bases separating them. In germline, CDR1 is MDHEN, CDR2 SYDVKM. This CDR3 has 14 amino acids. In DNA form, the CDR3 reads TGTGCCAGCAGTTACCCGGGGCAGTACTATGGCTACACCTTC. It is translated as CASSYPGQYYGYTF.

The V and J genes are TRBV2 and TRBJ2-7, with D perhaps given as TRBD1 or TRBD2 (5 bases each). The CDR3 loop spans 13 amino acids. Germline V lookup: CDR1 SNHLY, CDR2 FYNNEI. V lost 4 bases and J 4 bases, leaving 11 bases between the germline ends. The CDR3 spells CASSVGEWYEQYF. DNA for the CDR3: TGTGCCAGCAGTGTAGGGGAGTGGTACGAGCAGTACTTC.

J is TRBJ2-7 and V is TRBV18; 8 bases line up with TRBD2. V was pared by 3 bases and J by 3 bases, with 4 bases of the junction left unmatched. This CDR3 spans 14 amino acids. Germline V CDR1 and CDR2: KGHSH, LQKENI. The CDR3 loop is CASSPRSGSYEQYF. CDR3 bases: TGTGCCAGCTCACCCCGAAGCGGGAGCTACGAGCAGTACTTC.

The chain recombines TRBV5-1 with TRBJ1-2; the D gene is possibly TRBD1 (6 bases). The CDR3 sequence is 13 residues long. Germline values: CDR1 SGHRS, CDR2 YFSETQ. V was cut by 0 bases and J by 6 bases, with 9 bases left in between. DNA of the CDR3: TGCGCCAGCAGCTTGGACAGGGTGGATGGCTACACCTTC. Amino acids: CASSLDRVDGYTF.

This chain connects TRBV7-2 to TRBJ2-3, with D perhaps being TRBD1 or TRBD2 (6 bases each). Germline V gene lookup returns CDR1 SGHTA and CDR2 FQGNSA. V was clipped by 3 bases and J by 4 bases, with 14 bases between them. This CDR3 comprises 15 residues. CDR3 sequence (DNA): TGTGCCAGCAGCTTCAGAGGAGGGGGGCCAGATACGCAGTATTTT. Translation gives CASSFRGGGPDTQYF.

This clone was seen a few times. The chain links TRBV7-9 to TRBJ1-5; D is unclear. This CDR3 is built from 13 residues. The germline V gene has CDR1 SEHNR and CDR2 FQNEAQ (reference sequence). V was trimmed by 4 bases and J by 4 bases, leaving 8 bases between them. The CDR3 DNA is TGTGCCAGCAGCTCTTTCATGAATCAGCCCCAGCATTTT. Translating gives CASSSFMNQPQHF.

The chain is built from TRBV28 and TRBJ2-5; 7 bases agree with TRBD2. The CDR3 covers 16 residues. The V gene end was trimmed by 1 base and the J gene end by 5 bases; junction bases not matched to a gene: 10. Germline CDR1 reads MDHEN; CDR2 reads SYDVKM. CDR3 in DNA: TGTGCCAGCAGTTTATATCCCCTAGCGGCCGGGGAGACCCAGTACTTC. As protein: CASSLYPLAAGETQYF.

The CDR3 DNA is TGTGCCAGTCACACGGGACCAAATGAAAAACTGTTTTTT. It is translated as CASHTGPNEKLFF. The chain joins TRBV28 to TRBJ1-4, with a tentative D call TRBD1 (5 bases). The germline V gene encodes CDR1 MDHEN and CDR2 SYDVKM. The CDR3 is 13 amino acids. Trimming removed 9 bases at V and 5 bases at J, with 13 bases between. Filled out from reference TRBV28 and TRBJ1-4, the complete variable domain reads DVKVTQSSRYLVKRTGEKVFLECVQDMDHENMFWYRQDPGLGLRLIYFSYDVKMKEKGDIPEGYSVSREKKERFSLILESASTNQTSMYLCASHTGPNEKLFFGSGTQLSVL.

The chain joins TRBV19 to TRBJ2-5; TRBD1 matches at 9 bases. V gave up 6 bases and J gave up 5 bases; unmatched junction bases: 4. This CDR3 comprises 13 residues. Germline V lookup: CDR1 LNHDA, CDR2 SQIVND (reference sequence). The CDR3 spells CASRQGAGETQYF. CDR3 in DNA: TGTGCCAGTAGACAGGGGGCGGGCGAGACCCAGTACTTC.

V gene TRBV18 combines with J gene TRBJ1-3; no clear D gene. The CDR3 runs to 15 residues. Deletions cut 1 base from V and 0 bases from J, with 7 bases between. Germline CDR1 is KGHSH and CDR2 is LQKENI. CDR3: CASSPQVSSGNTIYF. In nucleotides, the CDR3 is TGTGCCAGCTCACCACAAGTATCCTCTGGAAACACCATATATTTT.

The rearrangement uses TRBV7-3 and TRBJ2-3, with D perhaps TRBD2 (5 bases). Trimming stripped 4 bases from V and 4 bases from J, with 12 bases between. Germline CDR1 reads SGHTA; CDR2 reads FQGTGA. This CDR3 region has 14 residues. CDR3 bases: TGTGCCAGCAGCTCGTCAGGAGGCCCAGATACGCAGTATTTT. Its translation is CASSSSGGPDTQYF. Drawing the rest from reference TRBV7-3 and TRBJ2-3, the complete variable domain is GAGVSQTPSNKVTEKGKYVELRCDPISGHTALYWYRQSLGQGPEFLIYFQGTGAADDSGLPNDRFFAVRPEGSVSTLKIQRTERGDSAVYLCASSSSGGPDTQYFGPGTRLTVL.

The chain joins TRBV7-3 to TRBJ2-2; possibly TRBD2 for D (6 bases). This CDR3 is built from 14 residues. Trimming removed 3 bases at V and 7 bases at J, with 12 bases between. CDR1 and CDR2 from the germline V gene are SGHTA and FQGTGA. The CDR3 nucleotides read TGTGCCAGCAGCTTCGGGGGTGTCGGCGGGGAGCTGTTTTTT. Encoded protein: CASSFGGVGGELFF.

V and J are TRBV27 and TRBJ2-3; tentative D call: TRBD1 (5 bases). Between the trimmed V and J ends, which lost 4 bases and 0 bases, there was a span of 11 bases. The CDR3 has 15 amino acids. Germline CDR1 and CDR2: MNHEY and SMNVEV (reference sequence). CDR3 in DNA: TGTGCCAGCAGTTCACAGGTTTCTAGCACAGATACGCAGTATTTT. It encodes CASSSQVSSTDTQYF.

The J gene is TRBJ2-1, the V gene TRBV5-1, with 9 bases that match TRBD2. The V and J ends lost 5 bases and 6 bases, in that order; junction bases with no gene match: 6. The CDR3 spans 14 residues. The germline V gene encodes CDR1 SGHRS and CDR2 YFSETQ. The CDR3 nucleotides are TGCGCCAGCAGATTGCTTAGCGGGAGCAATGAGCAGTTCTTC. Residues: CASRLLSGSNEQFF.

The sample holds one count of this clone. The rearrangement links TRBV19 to TRBJ2-3; the match to TRBD1 covers 7 bases. The CDR3 is made up of 17 amino acids. The ends lost 6 bases at V and 3 bases at J; junction bases unmatched: 15. In germline, CDR1 is LNHDA, CDR2 SQIVND (reference sequence). In DNA, the CDR3 is TGTGCCAGTAGCAGGACAGGAGCAGGCAGACAGACAGATACGCAGTATTTT. It translates to CASSRTGAGRQTDTQYF.

The V call is TRBV6-4, the J call TRBJ1-5, with D hard to call. With 2 bases removed from V and 0 bases from J, the gap between germline ends came to 29 bases. The germline gives CDR1 MRHNA, CDR2 SNTAGT. This CDR3 contains 22 residues. CDR3 nucleotide sequence: TGTGCCAGCAGTGACATCGCGATTTACGGGAAAACCAGGCTTTATAGCAATCAGCCCCAGCATTTT. As protein: CASSDIAIYGKTRLYSNQPQHF.

This clone was counted only a few times. J is TRBJ1-2 and V is TRBV11-2; 7 nucleotides align to TRBD1. This CDR3 has 13 residues. V shed 3 bases and J 8 bases; nucleotides not matched to a gene: 6. In germline, CDR1 is SGHAT, CDR2 FQNNGV. CDR3 sequence (DNA): TGTGCCAGCAGCTTGGCGGGGACAGAGGGCTACACCTTC. Its protein is CASSLAGTEGYTF.

The chain recombines TRBV28 with TRBJ2-2; TRBD1 is a possible D gene (6 bases). This CDR3 comprises 15 residues. V lost 2 bases, J lost 4 bases, and 11 bases lay in between. The germline V gene encodes CDR1 MDHEN and CDR2 SYDVKM. CDR3: CASSLADRITGELFF. DNA for the CDR3: TGTGCCAGCAGTTTAGCGGACAGAATCACCGGGGAGCTGTTTTTT.

This sequence joins TRBV2 and TRBJ2-2; D unclear. This CDR3 is 13 amino acids long. Per germline, CDR1 SNHLY and CDR2 FYNNEI. V lost 6 bases and J lost 4, with 9 bases in between. CDR3 region: CASSYQPTGELFF. CDR3 nucleotides: TGTGCCAGCAGCTACCAGCCCACCGGGGAGCTGTTTTTT.

This sequence joins TRBV19 and TRBJ1-5, with D possibly TRBD1 on 5 matching bases. Trimming cost V 3 bases and J 6 bases, with 15 bases left between them. This CDR3 region has 15 residues. Germline V gene lookup returns CDR1 LNHDA and CDR2 SQIVND (reference sequence). This CDR3 is CASSMGRQGGQPQHF. CDR3 nucleotides: TGTGCCAGTAGTATGGGTCGGCAGGGCGGTCAGCCCCAGCATTTT.

The V call is TRBV5-6, the J call TRBJ2-3; 8 bases line up with TRBD2. This CDR3 is 18 amino acids long. Germline V gene data show CDR1 as SGHDT and CDR2 as YYEEEE. Trimming at V came to 2 bases and at J to 8 bases, leaving 19 bases not matched to a gene. Here the CDR3 reads CASSLVYLLAVSTATQYF. DNA for the CDR3: TGTGCCAGCAGCTTAGTTTATCTACTAGCGGTTAGCACGGCTACGCAGTATTTT.